The clone carrying this T cell receptor (beta chain) was observed a handful of times. The antigen remains undetermined. The sample comes from a study of molecular identifiers for immune sequencing clone quantification. Across the study: Five aliquots were made in replicates from the RNA of roughly 20,000 or 100,000 naive CD8 cells, and four were sequenced. Study results and caveats: Jurkat TCR RNA spiked in from one cell reportedly remained identifiable amid around 1 million naive cells.

Germline V gene data show CDR1 as MNHNS and CDR2 as SASEGT. CDR3 size: 14 residues. V was shortened by 4 bases and J by 1 base, with 10 bases between the two germline ends. TCRdb re-called the PCR reads with MiXCR, one entry per CDR3 protein. Of some 40,000 distinct CDR3 sequences in the sample, roughly 22% were seen once. This chain uses TRBV6-1 with TRBJ1-1; the D gene is possibly TRBD1 (5 bases). This TCR was sampled from a human donor in good health. Some libraries in this study had Jurkat cell RNA spiked in. What was sequenced was naive CD8+ T cells from blood, with Jurkat cell RNA spiked in. Noted subset: FACS-sorted CD8+CD4-CCR7+CD45RA+ naive T cells. Here the CDR3 reads CASSAMGGNTEAFF. The DNA of the CDR3 is TGTGCCAGCAGTGCGATGGGGGGGAACACTGAAGCTTTCTTT.